These 23 T cell receptor beta chains share one sample of origin, sequenced in a study of T cell responses to AZD1222 COVID-19 vaccine. Generated by immunoSEQ multiplex PCR, the TCRdb table keeps only in-frame clones and is missing some. The sample has 60,000 to 85,000 clones; 88% are singletons. Sample: peripheral blood, taken 28 days after the second dose of the MenACWY control vaccine. These TCRs come from an adult who received the MenACWY meningococcal vaccine as a control.

The V gene is TRBV28, the J gene TRBJ1-1; 12 positions match TRBD1. The CDR3 sequence is 16 residues long. J lost 4 bases, V lost 2 bases, and 5 bases had no gene match. Germline loops: CDR1 MDHEN, CDR2 SYDVKM. DNA of the CDR3: TGTGCCAGCAGTTTAGATCAGGGACAGGGGGCCACTGAAGCTTTCTTT. Translated: CASSLDQGQGATEAFF.

The rearrangement joins TRBV6-5 to TRBJ2-7; possibly TRBD1 for D (5 bases). CDR3 length equals 15 residues. Trimming left V 2 bases short and J 0 bases short, with 11 bases between. CDR1 and CDR2 (germline): MNHEY, SVGAGI. The DNA for the CDR3 is TGTGCCAGCAGTTACGACAGAAGGAGCTCCTACGAGCAGTACTTC. Its protein is CASSYDRRSSYEQYF.

The chain is built from TRBV9 and TRBJ2-3, with D possibly TRBD2 on 5 matching bases. Germline V gene data show CDR1 as SGDLS and CDR2 as YYNGEE. V lost 0 bases and J 6 bases, leaving 11 bases between the germline ends. CDR3 length: 14 residues. The CDR3 loop reads CASSVVSVADTQYF. CDR3 coding DNA: TGTGCCAGCAGCGTAGTTAGCGTAGCGGATACGCAGTATTTT.

The genes are TRBV28 and TRBJ1-2; D ambiguous. The CDR3 spans 11 residues. Trimming removed 10 bases at V and 3 bases at J, with 9 bases between. CDR1 and CDR2 (germline): MDHEN, SYDVKM. CDR3 sequence: CAIGRDYGYTF. In DNA form, the CDR3 reads TGTGCCATCGGACGTGACTATGGCTACACCTTC.

The genes are TRBV29-1 and TRBJ1-1; 9 nucleotides line up with TRBD1. Looked up from germline, CDR1 is SQVTM and CDR2 is ANQGSEA. The CDR3 spans 14 residues. J was trimmed by 5 bases and V by 0 bases; bases with no gene match: 4. The CDR3 DNA reads TGCAGCGTTGAAGACCCGACAGGGGGTACTGAAGCTTTCTTT. Protein sequence: CSVEDPTGGTEAFF.

This chain links TRBV30 with TRBJ1-6; D not resolved. CDR1 is GTSNPN, CDR2 SVGIG, per germline (reference sequence). CDR3 length equals 15 residues. Trimming pared 5 bases from V and 1 base from J, leaving 12 bases between. CDR3 region: CAWGPVGSYNSPLHF. Here the CDR3 DNA reads TGTGCCTGGGGGCCCGTGGGATCCTATAATTCACCCCTCCACTTT.

The chain recombines TRBV11-2 with TRBJ2-1, with D perhaps matching TRBD1 or TRBD2 (5 bases each). The CDR3 totals 16 residues. Deletions cut 2 bases from V and 2 bases from J, with 13 bases between. Looked up from germline, CDR1 is SGHAT and CDR2 is FQNNGV. In DNA form, the CDR3 reads TGTGCCAGCAGCTTAAGGGGAAGCGGAACCTACAATGAGCAGTTCTTC. Its protein is CASSLRGSGTYNEQFF.

This chain links TRBV12-3 or TRBV12-4 with TRBJ1-1, with TRBD1 identical over 9 bases. The junction had 2 bases not matched to a gene; V was cut back by 6 bases and J by 6 bases. This CDR3 is built from 12 residues. CDR3 in DNA: TGTGCCAGCAGCCGACAGGGGGCTGAAGCTTTCTTT. This codes for CASSRQGAEAFF.

This clone came up a few times. DNA for the CDR3: TGTGCCAGCAGCTACGGCCTAGGGACAGGGTATGGCTACACCTTC. Amino acids: CASSYGLGTGYGYTF. The rearrangement uses TRBV7-2 and TRBJ1-2; 9 nucleotides line up with TRBD1. Germline V CDR1 and CDR2: SGHTA, FQGNSA. With 4 bases clipped from V and 5 bases from J, the junction kept 8 bases outside the gene matches. CDR3 length: 15 amino acids.

The genes are TRBV10-3 and TRBJ2-3, with unresolved D. Germline values: CDR1 ENHRY, CDR2 SYGVKD. The CDR3 has 15 amino acids. V dropped 0 bases and J dropped 5 bases, with 12 bases sitting between them. The CDR3 region has the DNA TGTGCCATCAGTGAGTCGAATATTGAGATAGATACGCAGTATTTT. This codes for CAISESNIEIDTQYF.

The genes are TRBV4-3 and TRBJ1-2; D is possibly TRBD1 (5 bases). The CDR3 is 16 amino acids. Germline CDR1 LGHNA, CDR2 YSLEER. V lost 5 bases to trimming and J lost 0 bases, with 16 bases between them. The CDR3 region has the DNA TGCGCCAGCAGCTCATGGGGCAGCGAAGCTAACTATGGCTACACCTTC. Its translation: CASSSWGSEANYGYTF.

This chain links TRBV30 with TRBJ2-1; the match to TRBD2 covers 13 bases. Germline trimming cut 4 bases from V and 8 bases from J; bases unmatched to any gene: 8. This CDR3 is built from 15 residues. Per the germline V gene, CDR1 is GTSNPN and CDR2 is SVGIG (reference sequence). DNA of the CDR3: TGTGCCTGGACCACACTAGCGGGAGGGGCATATGAGCAGTTCTTC. As protein: CAWTTLAGGAYEQFF.

This clone showed up just a few times. CDR3 loop: CASSQEGHSGEAFF. CDR3 nucleotide sequence: TGCGCCAGCAGCCAAGAGGGTCATAGCGGTGAAGCTTTCTTT. The gene calls are TRBV4-1 and TRBJ1-1, with D hard to call. With 0 bases removed from V and 7 bases from J, the gap between germline ends came to 12 bases. This CDR3 comprises 14 residues. Germline CDR1 reads MGHRA; CDR2 reads YSYEKL.

The genes are TRBV28 and TRBJ1-2, with 9 positions matching TRBD1. The CDR3 contains 14 residues. Germline loops: CDR1 MDHEN, CDR2 SYDVKM. The J segment lost 4 bases and the V segment lost 4 bases, leaving 4 bases of the junction unmatched. CDR3 in amino acids: CASSWDRVLYGYTF. The CDR3 DNA is TGTGCCAGCAGTTGGGACAGGGTCCTCTATGGCTACACCTTC.

The V gene is TRBV28, the J gene TRBJ2-7, with TRBD1 matching 9 bases. V shed 5 bases and J 1 base; nucleotides not matched to a gene: 3. The germline V gene encodes CDR1 MDHEN and CDR2 SYDVKM. This CDR3 comprises 14 residues. In DNA, the CDR3 is TGTGCCAGCAGTATCGACAGGGGGTCCTACGAGCAGTACTTC. Protein: CASSIDRGSYEQYF.

The V call is TRBV5-1, the J call TRBJ1-3, with TRBD1 as a possible D gene (6 bases). CDR1 and CDR2 (germline): SGHRS, YFSETQ. The CDR3 is 15 amino acids. The ends were cut back, 5 bases at V and 0 bases at J, with 12 bases in the middle. The CDR3 protein is CASRDGQLSGNTIYF. DNA of the CDR3: TGCGCCAGCAGGGACGGACAGCTCTCTGGAAACACCATATATTTT.

This sequence joins TRBV6-5 and TRBJ1-3; D is unclear. Per germline, CDR1 MNHEY and CDR2 SVGAGI. V was trimmed by 3 bases and J by 1 base, leaving 7 bases between them. This CDR3 has 14 amino acids. In nucleotides, the CDR3 is TGTGCCAGCAGTTATGGAGAATCTGGAAACACCATATATTTT. It specifies CASSYGESGNTIYF.

The V and J genes are TRBV4-3 and TRBJ1-2; TRBD1 aligns across 7 bases. This CDR3 has 14 amino acids. Germline CDR1 is LGHNA and CDR2 is YSLEER. The V gene end was trimmed by 0 bases and the J gene end by 7 bases; junction bases not matched to a gene: 5. CDR3 nucleotides: TGCGCCAGCAGCCAAGATGGAGGGGGCGGTGGCTACACCTTC. Residues: CASSQDGGGGGYTF.

The rearrangement links TRBV7-8 to TRBJ1-2; D may be TRBD1 (6 bases). The CDR3 is 14 residues long. CDR1 and CDR2 (germline): SGHVS, FQNEAQ. Trimming cost V 5 bases and J 4 bases, with 14 bases left between them. The CDR3 spells CASSPQGAGYGYTF. CDR3 nucleotides: TGTGCCAGCAGCCCACAGGGAGCGGGCTATGGCTACACCTTC.

The chain joins TRBV19 to TRBJ2-7; weak D call: TRBD1 (5 bases). V lost 3 bases, J lost 3 bases, and 12 bases lay in between. The CDR3 covers 14 residues. CDR1 is LNHDA, CDR2 SQIVND, per germline (reference sequence). This CDR3 reads CASSIGAADYEQYF. The CDR3 coding sequence is TGTGCCAGTAGTATTGGGGCAGCCGACTACGAGCAGTACTTC. Based on the CDR3 plus reference TRBV19 and TRBJ2-7, the full variable domain is DGGITQSPKYLFRKEGQNVTLSCEQNLNHDAMYWYRQDPGQGLRLIYYSQIVNDFQKGDIAEGYSVSREKKESFPLTVTSAQKNPTAFYLCASSIGAADYEQYFGPGTRLTVT.

This rearrangement joins TRBV5-8 to TRBJ1-2; 9 nucleotides match TRBD1. The CDR3 is 15 amino acids. Trimming removed 4 bases from V and 4 bases from J; junction bases left unmatched: 8. Germline CDR1 reads SGHTS; CDR2 reads YDEGEE. The CDR3 region has the DNA TGTGCCAGCAGCCGGGCCCCGGGACAGGGCTATGGCTACACCTTC. Translating gives CASSRAPGQGYGYTF.

The rearrangement links TRBV18 to TRBJ2-1; D perhaps matches TRBD2 (5 bases). Trimming shortened V by 3 bases and J by 4 bases, and 10 bases separated the two germline ends. Germline values: CDR1 KGHSH, CDR2 LQKENI. There are 14 residues in the CDR3. The CDR3 loop is CASSPAGRYNEQFF. The CDR3 nucleotides are TGTGCCAGCTCACCCGCGGGCCGTTACAATGAGCAGTTCTTC.

The V gene is TRBV28, the J gene TRBJ2-7, with 9 bases aligning to TRBD2. This CDR3 has 15 amino acids. The V gene end was trimmed by 7 bases and the J gene end by 4 bases; junction bases not matched to a gene: 11. The germline V gene has CDR1 MDHEN and CDR2 SYDVKM. CDR3 amino acids: CASTLDSGSQYEQYF. CDR3 nucleotides: TGTGCCAGCACTTTGGATAGCGGGAGTCAATACGAGCAGTACTTC. The full variable domain, in which reference TRBV28 and TRBJ2-7 provide the parts outside the CDR3, is DVKVTQSSRYLVKRTGEKVFLECVQDMDHENMFWYRQDPGLGLRLIYFSYDVKMKEKGDIPEGYSVSREKKERFSLILESASTNQTSMYLCASTLDSGSQYEQYFGPGTRLTVT.